The present entry profiles one TCR beta chain with its context. Its antigen remains unidentified. In germline, CDR1 is KGHSH, CDR2 LQKENI. This CDR3 contains 12 residues. Trimming pared 5 bases from V and 7 bases from J, leaving 9 bases between. This entry is derived from a study of T cell responses to AZD1222 COVID-19 vaccine. Study-wide results and caveats: Most donors were white British and more were female, and clonal diversity was possibly underestimated.

The table came from immunoSEQ multiplex PCR; TCRdb's copy has only in-frame clones and leaves some out. The table shows approximately 120,000 clones, with about 83% occurring only once. This sample comprised peripheral blood, obtained on day 0 of AZD1222 vaccination. This sequence joins TRBV18 and TRBJ2-1, with a tentative D call TRBD1 (6 bases). This clonotype originated in an adult in good health. In nucleotides, the CDR3 is TGTGCCAGCTCATCCCAGGGGAATGAGCAGTTCTTC. This encodes CASSSQGNEQFF.